The subject of this entry is one T cell receptor beta chain. This sample is drawn from a study of blood T cell repertoires in COVID-19. Study in general: Whether acute or convalescent, the COVID-19 samples came from the United States, Italy and Spain. PBMCs, B-cell-depleted T cells, or T cells provided the cDNA or gDNA that made up the material.

Deletions cut 5 bases from V and 7 bases from J, with 11 bases between. The CDR3 consists of 12 residues. Per the germline V gene, CDR1 is LGHNT and CDR2 is FRNRAP. Study processing details: Amplification from reference gene primers served as the basis for estimated nucleated cell counts. The table came from immunoSEQ multiplex PCR; TCRdb's copy has only in-frame clones and leaves some out. V and J calls and clone size are those listed in that table; D and trimming were worked out from the DNA. This repertoire shows around 190,000 clones, approximately 91% found once; its top ten account for 1.1%. The sequenced sample consisted of peripheral blood. This rearrangement joins TRBV12-5 to TRBJ1-1; a weak D match, TRBD1 (6 bases). This clonotype was sampled from a man aged 25 to 40 with acute or convalescent COVID-19. The CDR3 is CASGLTGLEAFF. CDR3 bases: TGTGCTAGTGGTCTTACAGGGCTTGAAGCTTTCTTT.